The clone carrying this TCR beta chain was observed a handful of times. The data are from a study of long-term antiretroviral therapy in people with HIV. V was cut by 0 bases and J by 6 bases, with 15 bases left in between. The CDR3 has 17 amino acids. The germline V gene has CDR1 MNHNS and CDR2 SASEGT. It was version v3.0 of the immunoSEQ assay that was run at survey level. Here immunoSEQ multiplex PCR was the method, and the copy in TCRdb shows in-frame clones only, minus some. Of approximately 17,000 clones in the sample, roughly 72% were seen once. The input for sequencing was unsorted PBMCs, taken roughly 2.5 years before starting antiretroviral therapy. The source of this sequence is a woman between 45 and 65 years old with HIV. This chain links TRBV6-1 with TRBJ1-6; D unclear. The CDR3 protein is CASSEAIGTASNSPLHF. The CDR3 DNA follows: TGTGCCAGCAGTGAAGCGATAGGTACAGCCAGTAATTCACCCCTCCACTTT.